Only a few counts were recorded for the clone carrying this TCR beta chain. This sample was taken from a study of blood T cell repertoires in COVID-19. The CDR3 extends over 15 amino acids. J lost 10 bases, V lost 4 bases, and 15 bases had no gene match. CDR1 and CDR2 from the germline V gene are LGHNT and FRNRAP. Only in-frame clones appear in the TCRdb table, and some are missing; sequencing was by immunoSEQ multiplex PCR. The table includes about 130,000 clones, over 80% detected once. This clonotype was obtained from a man in his 70s with acute or convalescent COVID-19. The specimen sequenced was peripheral blood. The chain joins TRBV12-5 to TRBJ1-1; TRBD1 aligns across 7 bases. The CDR3 sequence is CASGSNIGQVLRAFF. The CDR3 DNA is TGTGCTAGTGGTTCTAACATCGGACAGGTGCTACGAGCTTTCTTT.